This is a list of T cell receptor beta chains from one sample in a study of blood T cell repertoires in COVID-19. Data came from immunoSEQ multiplex PCR; TCRdb stores just in-frame clones and leaves some out. The data show about 24,000 clones, with around 72% seen just once and approximately 40% held by the top ten. Sequencing was performed on peripheral blood. These receptors were collected from a woman of 80 years or more with acute or convalescent COVID-19. Both conserved end residues are part of each CDR3. The order of the fields is clone size, V gene, CDR3 protein. Clone size is shown for a subset of rows, as once, few, many or a class of expanded clone.

.,TRBV12-3/TRBV12-4,CASSPQGNTEAFF
.,TRBV5-1,CASSRDRANEKLFF
.,TRBV3-1/TRBV3-2,CASSQTTGNSNQPQHF
.,TRBV6-2/TRBV6-3,CASSQGGPSDEQYF
.,TRBV4-1,CASSQDRQGRNEQFF
.,TRBV19,CASSTSSAGQETQYF
many,TRBV7-9,CASSLIRWGYTF
.,TRBV7-9,CASSLSTSGLTGELFF
few,TRBV5-1,CASSPQGVLSTDTQYF
.,TRBV6-5,CASSYGPGDDEQFF
.,TRBV12-5,CASGLEGGGGQPQHF
few,TRBV12-3/TRBV12-4,CASSYGYEQYF
.,TRBV10-3,CAISGGRGQAFDSPLHF
.,TRBV6-2/TRBV6-3,CASSLPFSTDTQYF
.,TRBV5-1,CASSLGVAVQETQYF
.,TRBV11-2,CASSPGFEQYF
few,TRBV5-1,CASSSTQGAANYGYTF
.,TRBV5-1,CASTQGERETQYF
once,TRBV4-3,CASSQEHYRSQAGYGYTF
.,TRBV6-6,CASSSGGRGDEQFF
.,TRBV7-9,CASSSGHQSGEAFF
.,TRBV9,CASSALGGQGSNSPLHF